This T cell receptor (beta chain) was captured in a study of cytomegalovirus exposure and HLA in healthy donors. The PCR made use of 60 Vbeta and 13 Jbeta primers. Using immunoSEQ multiplex PCR, the repertoire was profiled, and TCRdb retains in-frame clones only, with some absent. The profile shows some 180,000 clones, 75% to 90% of them singletons. In this sample, this clone turned up once. CDR1 LGHNA and CDR2 YSLEER come from the germline V gene. V lost 2 bases and J lost 6; bases outside the gene matches: 5. The CDR3 runs to 16 residues. The receptor was derived from a girl aged 10 to 17 in good health and CMV-seropositive. V usage is TRBV4-3 and J usage is TRBJ2-2, with 11 positions matching TRBD2. The material sequenced was PBMCs. The CDR3 sequence: CASSQFSGRGAGELFF. The CDR3, as DNA: TGCGCCAGCAGCCAATTTAGCGGGAGGGGGGCCGGGGAGCTGTTTTTT.